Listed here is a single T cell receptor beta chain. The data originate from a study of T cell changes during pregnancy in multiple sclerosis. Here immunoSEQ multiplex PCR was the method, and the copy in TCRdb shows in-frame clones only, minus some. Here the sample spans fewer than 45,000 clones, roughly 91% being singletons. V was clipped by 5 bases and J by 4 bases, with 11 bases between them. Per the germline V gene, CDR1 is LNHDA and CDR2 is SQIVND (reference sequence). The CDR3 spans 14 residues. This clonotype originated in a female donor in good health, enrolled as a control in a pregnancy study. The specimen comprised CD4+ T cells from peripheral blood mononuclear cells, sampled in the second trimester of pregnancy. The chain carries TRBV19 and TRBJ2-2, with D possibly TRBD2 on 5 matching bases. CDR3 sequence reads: CASSWGAITGELFF. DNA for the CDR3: TGTGCCAGTAGTTGGGGAGCCATCACCGGGGAGCTGTTTTTT.